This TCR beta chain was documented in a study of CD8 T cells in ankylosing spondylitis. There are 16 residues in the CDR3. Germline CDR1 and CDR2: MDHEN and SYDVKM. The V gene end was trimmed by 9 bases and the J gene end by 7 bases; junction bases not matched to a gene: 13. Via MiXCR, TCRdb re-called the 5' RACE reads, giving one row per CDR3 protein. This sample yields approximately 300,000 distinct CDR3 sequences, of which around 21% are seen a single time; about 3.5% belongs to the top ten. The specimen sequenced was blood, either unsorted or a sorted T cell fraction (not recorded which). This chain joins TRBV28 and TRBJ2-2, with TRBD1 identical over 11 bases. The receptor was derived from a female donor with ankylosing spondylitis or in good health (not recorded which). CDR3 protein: CASRTGGGIDNGELFF. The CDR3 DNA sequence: TGTGCCAGTAGGACAGGGGGCGGAATCGATAACGGGGAGCTGTTTTTT.